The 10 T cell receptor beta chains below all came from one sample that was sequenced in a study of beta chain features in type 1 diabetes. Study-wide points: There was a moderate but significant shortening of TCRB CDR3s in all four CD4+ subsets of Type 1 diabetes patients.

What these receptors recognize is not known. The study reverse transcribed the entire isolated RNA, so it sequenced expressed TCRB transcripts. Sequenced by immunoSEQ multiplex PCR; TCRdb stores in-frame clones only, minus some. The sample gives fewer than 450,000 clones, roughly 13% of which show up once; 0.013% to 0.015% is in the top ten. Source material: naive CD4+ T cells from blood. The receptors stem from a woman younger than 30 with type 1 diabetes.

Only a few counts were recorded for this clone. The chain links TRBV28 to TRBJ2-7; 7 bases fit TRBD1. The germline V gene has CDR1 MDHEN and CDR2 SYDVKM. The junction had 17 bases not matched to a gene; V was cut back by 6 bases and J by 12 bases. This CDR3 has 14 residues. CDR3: CASSPPGTVPEGYF. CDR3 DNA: TGTGCCAGCAGCCCTCCCGGGACAGTCCCCGAGGGGTACTTC.

The CDR3 nucleotides are TGTGCCAGTAGTCCTGGTTGGGGGACTAGCTCCTACAATGAGCAGTTCTTC. Its translation: CASSPGWGTSSYNEQFF. The chain carries TRBV19 and TRBJ2-1; 8 positions match TRBD2. Trimming at V came to 5 bases and at J to 0 bases, leaving 9 bases not matched to a gene. The CDR3 spans 17 residues. The germline V gene encodes CDR1 LNHDA and CDR2 SQIVND (reference sequence).

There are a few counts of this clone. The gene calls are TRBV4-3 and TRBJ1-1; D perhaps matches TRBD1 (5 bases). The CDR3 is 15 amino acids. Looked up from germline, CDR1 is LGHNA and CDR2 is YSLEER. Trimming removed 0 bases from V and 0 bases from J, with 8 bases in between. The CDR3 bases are TGCGCCAGCAGCCAAGATCCACAGGTGAACACTGAAGCTTTCTTT. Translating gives CASSQDPQVNTEAFF.

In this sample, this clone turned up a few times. The CDR3 bases are TGCGCCAGCAGCAACTCCCGAACAGATACGCAGTATTTT. Its translation: CASSNSRTDTQYF. The V and J genes are TRBV5-1 and TRBJ2-3; D remains unclear. Germline-derived CDR1 and CDR2 are SGHRS and YFSETQ. The CDR3 sequence is 13 residues long. With 4 bases removed from V and 3 bases from J, the gap between germline ends came to 9 bases.

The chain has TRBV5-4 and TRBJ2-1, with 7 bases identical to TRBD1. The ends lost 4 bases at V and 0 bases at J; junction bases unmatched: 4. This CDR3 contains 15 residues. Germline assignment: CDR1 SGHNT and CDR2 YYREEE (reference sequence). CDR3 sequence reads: CASSLGTASYNEQFF. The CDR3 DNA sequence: TGTGCCAGCAGCCTGGGGACAGCCTCCTACAATGAGCAGTTCTTC.

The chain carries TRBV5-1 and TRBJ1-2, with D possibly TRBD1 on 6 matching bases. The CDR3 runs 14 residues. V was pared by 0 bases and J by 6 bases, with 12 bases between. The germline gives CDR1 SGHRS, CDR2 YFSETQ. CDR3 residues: CASSLDPSGDGYTF. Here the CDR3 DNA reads TGCGCCAGCAGCTTGGATCCGTCAGGGGATGGCTACACCTTC.

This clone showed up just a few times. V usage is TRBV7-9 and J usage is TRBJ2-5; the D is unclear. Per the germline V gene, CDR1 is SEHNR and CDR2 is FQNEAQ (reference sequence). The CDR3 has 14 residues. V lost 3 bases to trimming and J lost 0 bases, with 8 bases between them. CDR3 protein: CASSLFTDQETQYF. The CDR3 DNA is TGTGCCAGCAGCTTGTTTACGGACCAAGAGACCCAGTACTTC.

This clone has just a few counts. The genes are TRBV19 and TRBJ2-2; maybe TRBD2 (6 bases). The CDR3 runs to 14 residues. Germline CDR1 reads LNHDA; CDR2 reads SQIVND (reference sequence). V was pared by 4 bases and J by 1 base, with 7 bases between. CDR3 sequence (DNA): TGTGCCAGTAGTAGACTAGAGAACACCGGGGAGCTGTTTTTT. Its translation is CASSRLENTGELFF.

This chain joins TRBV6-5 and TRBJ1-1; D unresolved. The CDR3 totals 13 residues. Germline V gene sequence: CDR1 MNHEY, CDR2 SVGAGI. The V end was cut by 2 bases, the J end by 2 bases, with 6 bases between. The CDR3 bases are TGTGCCAGCAGTTACGGCAGAAACACTGAAGCTTTCTTT. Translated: CASSYGRNTEAFF.

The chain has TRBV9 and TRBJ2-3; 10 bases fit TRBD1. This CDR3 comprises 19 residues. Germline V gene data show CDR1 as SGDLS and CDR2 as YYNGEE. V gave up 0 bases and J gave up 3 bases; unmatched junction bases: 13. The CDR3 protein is CASSVGNSGQGFSTDTQYF. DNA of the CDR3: TGTGCCAGCAGCGTAGGAAATTCGGGACAGGGGTTTTCAACAGATACGCAGTATTTT.